These 25 T cell receptor beta chains were all obtained from the same sample, sequenced in a study of identical twins. One entry per CDR3 protein results from TCRdb running MiXCR on the 5' RACE reads. This table holds a few hundred thousand distinct CDR3 sequences, about 11% found once. The sequenced sample was memory T cells sorted from blood. The receptors come from a man aged 45-65 years in good health.

This rearrangement joins TRBV12-3 or TRBV12-4 to TRBJ2-7; D call uncertain. The CDR3 totals 13 residues. Trimming took 3 bases from V and 0 from J, leaving 6 bases between them. The CDR3 DNA follows: TGTGCCAGCAGTTTTTCTGTCTCCTACGAGCAGTACTTC. Residues: CASSFSVSYEQYF.

This chain joins TRBV6-2 or TRBV6-3 and TRBJ2-7, with no clear D. Trimming took 6 bases from V and 3 from J, leaving 9 bases between them. The CDR3 runs 12 residues. Germline CDR1 and CDR2: MNHEY and SVGEGT. CDR3 DNA: TGTGCCAGCAGCCGGACCCTCTACGAGCAGTACTTC. Its translation: CASSRTLYEQYF.

This clonotype was counted a few times. The V and J genes are TRBV3-1 and TRBJ1-2; D is ambiguous. CDR1 and CDR2 from the germline V gene are LGHDT and YNNKEL (reference sequence). The V end was cut by 1 base, the J end by 4 bases, with 7 bases between. This CDR3 has 13 amino acids. The CDR3 DNA reads as TGTGCCAGCAGCCAAGCAGGTGCCTATGGCTACACCTTC. Protein: CASSQAGAYGYTF.

Many counts were recorded for this clonotype. The CDR3 DNA reads TGCAGTGCAGGACAGGGCCAACCCGGCGACACCATATATTTT. Translation gives CSAGQGQPGDTIYF. The chain couples TRBV20-1 to TRBJ1-3; 8 nucleotides match TRBD1. The CDR3 has 14 residues. From germline, CDR1 is DFQATT and CDR2 SNEGSKA (reference sequence). V lost 6 bases, J lost 8 bases, and 12 bases stayed unmatched.

This clonotype was seen at least ten times. The V and J genes are TRBV4-3 and TRBJ2-1; TRBD2 matches at 10 bases. Germline CDR1 and CDR2: LGHNA and YSLEER. With 0 bases clipped from V and 0 bases from J, the junction kept 5 bases outside the gene matches. The CDR3 totals 18 residues. The CDR3 protein is CASSQEGPSGGSYNEQFF. The CDR3 bases are TGCGCCAGCAGCCAAGAAGGCCCTAGCGGGGGCTCCTACAATGAGCAGTTCTTC.

The V call is TRBV2, the J call TRBJ2-1; 13 bases match TRBD2. Per the germline V gene, CDR1 is SNHLY and CDR2 is FYNNEI. The CDR3 extends over 17 amino acids. The J segment lost 7 bases and the V segment lost 3 bases, leaving 9 bases of the junction unmatched. This CDR3 reads CASSDPLLAGGQNEQFF. The CDR3 nucleotides are TGTGCCAGCAGTGATCCGTTACTAGCGGGAGGGCAAAATGAGCAGTTCTTC.

This clonotype was observed at least ten times. The chain recombines TRBV5-1 with TRBJ1-2; no firm D call. Germline V CDR1 and CDR2: SGHRS, YFSETQ. V was cut by 0 bases and J by 6 bases, with 9 bases left in between. The CDR3 spans 13 residues. CDR3 protein: CASSLDRVHGYTF. Here the CDR3 DNA reads TGCGCCAGCAGCTTGGACAGAGTGCATGGCTACACCTTC. The entire variable domain, with the rest obtained from reference TRBV5-1 and TRBJ1-2, is as follows: KAGVTQTPRYLIKTRGQQVTLSCSPISGHRSVSWYQQTPGQGLQFLFEYFSETQRNKGNFPGRFSGRQFSNSRSEMNVSTLELGDSALYLCASSLDRVHGYTFGSGTRLTVV.

V is TRBV7-2 and J is TRBJ2-7; TRBD1 matches 7 bases. The CDR3 runs to 15 residues. Germline CDR1 SGHTA, CDR2 FQGNSA. V lost 5 bases and J lost 3; bases outside the gene matches: 10. The CDR3 DNA is TGTGCCAGCAGCGAACCGGGACAGCTACTCTACGAGCAGTACTTC. Its translation is CASSEPGQLLYEQYF.

This clonotype was seen many times. This chain uses TRBV20-1 with TRBJ2-1; 9 nucleotides align to TRBD2. Trimming at V came to 3 bases and at J to 4 bases, leaving 10 bases not matched to a gene. Germline-derived CDR1 and CDR2 are DFQATT and SNEGSKA (reference sequence). The CDR3 covers 16 residues. Written as DNA, the CDR3 is TGCAGTGCTAGGGTAGTCGCGGGAGGGGGGTACAATGAGCAGTTCTTC. Encoded protein: CSARVVAGGGYNEQFF.

This clonotype was found a few times. V usage is TRBV7-2 and J usage is TRBJ2-3; 13 bases map to TRBD2. Germline values: CDR1 SGHTA, CDR2 FQGNSA. V lost 2 bases, J lost 5 bases, and 7 bases stayed unmatched. The CDR3 is 17 residues long. The CDR3 coding sequence is TGTGCCAGCAGCTTATCTGGACTAGCGGGAGCTATAGATACGCAGTATTTT. It encodes CASSLSGLAGAIDTQYF. Filled out from reference TRBV7-2 and TRBJ2-3, the complete variable domain reads GAGVSQSPSNKVTEKGKDVELRCDPISGHTALYWYRQSLGQGLEFLIYFQGNSAPDKSGLPSDRFSAERTGGSVSTLTIQRTQQEDSAVYLCASSLSGLAGAIDTQYFGPGTRLTVL.

This clonotype was seen at least ten times. This chain joins TRBV15 and TRBJ2-1; TRBD1 might be the D (6 bases). There are 16 residues in the CDR3. Germline loops: CDR1 LNHNV, CDR2 YYDKDF (reference sequence). V was cut by 3 bases and J by 0 bases, with 12 bases left in between. CDR3 region: CATSSNRVTSYNEQFF. For the CDR3, the DNA is TGTGCCACCAGCAGCAACAGGGTTACCTCCTACAATGAGCAGTTCTTC. Full variable domain (remainder filled in from reference TRBV15 and TRBJ2-1): DAMVIQNPRYQVTQFGKPVTLSCSQTLNHNVMYWYQQKSSQAPKLLFHYYDKDFNNEADTPDNFQSRRPNTSFCFLDIRSPGLGDTAMYLCATSSNRVTSYNEQFFGPGTRLTVL.

By share of the sample, this clonotype is medium-sized (0.01 to 0.1%). This sequence joins TRBV7-9 and TRBJ2-1, with TRBD2 matching 10 bases. The CDR3 loop spans 15 amino acids. V dropped 5 bases and J dropped 5; count of bases not matched to a gene: 6. Germline V gives CDR1 SEHNR, CDR2 FQNEAQ (reference sequence). In DNA, the CDR3 is TGTGCCAGCAGCCCTCCTAGCGGGAGCGACAATGAGCAGTTCTTC. Encoded protein: CASSPPSGSDNEQFF.

This clonotype was picked up many times. The chain carries TRBV9 and TRBJ2-1; 9 nucleotides match TRBD1. CDR1 SGDLS and CDR2 YYNGEE come from the germline V gene. The CDR3 length is 14 residues. The V and J ends lost 4 bases and 6 bases, in that order; junction bases with no gene match: 5. The CDR3 protein is CASSPVTGGNEQFF. CDR3 coding DNA: TGTGCCAGCAGCCCCGTGACAGGGGGCAATGAGCAGTTCTTC. Full variable domain (rest looked up from reference TRBV9 and TRBJ2-1): DSGVTQTPKHLITATGQRVTLRCSPRSGDLSVYWYQQSLDQGLQFLIQYYNGEERAKGNILERFSAQQFPDLHSELNLSSLELGDSALYFCASSPVTGGNEQFFGPGTRLTVL.

This clonotype was seen a few times. The rearrangement joins TRBV27 to TRBJ2-1; 9 bases are shared with TRBD1. V shed 0 bases, J shed 4 bases, and the junction held 7 bases outside the gene matches. CDR1 and CDR2 (germline): MNHEY, SMNVEV (reference sequence). CDR3 length: 17 residues. The CDR3 loop is CASSLSIVGQGYNEQFF. The CDR3 nucleotides are TGTGCCAGCAGTTTATCGATCGTGGGACAGGGTTACAATGAGCAGTTCTTC.

This clonotype appeared many times. The chain joins TRBV12-5 to TRBJ1-1; no clear D. Germline V gene sequence: CDR1 LGHNT, CDR2 FRNRAP. The CDR3 is 13 residues long. The V gene lost 5 bases and the J gene lost 5 bases, with 12 bases spanning the gap. The CDR3 loop is CASGLDGWTEAFF. CDR3 nucleotides: TGTGCTAGTGGTCTGGACGGATGGACTGAAGCTTTCTTT.

This clonotype was seen repeatedly, ten times or more. The V gene is TRBV29-1, the J gene TRBJ2-6; D not certain. The germline gives CDR1 SQVTM, CDR2 ANQGSEA. The CDR3 totals 13 residues. The V and J ends lost 6 bases and 0 bases respectively, with 6 bases between them. The CDR3 DNA reads as TGCAGCGTCGGGTACTCTGGGGCCAACGTCCTGACTTTC. This codes for CSVGYSGANVLTF.

This clonotype was recorded many times. CDR3 sequence (DNA): TGTGCCAGCAGCCAAGTAAGAGGGAGGGCCTCCTACGAGCAGTACTTC. Its protein product is CASSQVRGRASYEQYF. This chain joins TRBV3-1 and TRBJ2-7, with 7 bases that match TRBD2. CDR1 and CDR2 from the germline V gene are LGHDT and YNNKEL (reference sequence). This CDR3 is built from 16 residues. V lost 1 base to trimming and J lost 0 bases; unmatched junction nucleotides: 6.

This chain uses TRBV30 with TRBJ2-7, with 7 bases that match TRBD2. This CDR3 contains 14 residues. Trimming cost V 3 bases and J 0 bases; bases outside gene matches: 5. Germline V gene lookup returns CDR1 GTSNPN and CDR2 SVGIG (reference sequence). CDR3 in DNA: TGTGCCTGGAGGCCCGGGAGGAGCTCCTACGAGCAGTACTTC. It is translated as CAWRPGRSSYEQYF.

The CDR3 nucleotides are TGTGCCAGTGTGGGGGCAGCCTACGAGCAGTACTTC. The encoded protein is CASVGAAYEQYF. V and J are TRBV28 and TRBJ2-7; possible D gene TRBD1, 6 bases. Looked up from germline, CDR1 is MDHEN and CDR2 is SYDVKM. This CDR3 has 12 residues. The V end lost 9 bases, the J end lost 2 bases, and 11 bases lay between the germline ends.

The chain employs TRBV21-1 and TRBJ1-2; TRBD1 reflects the table's D call only, with no check against the DNA. TRBV21-1 is given as a pseudogene. The CDR3 covers 14 residues. This chain's CDR3 is CASSHFRAGSGYTF. Here the CDR3 DNA reads TGTGCCAGCAGCCACTTTCGGGCAGGGTCAGGCTACACCTTC.

The chain couples TRBV12-3 or TRBV12-4 to TRBJ1-1, with 10 nucleotides matching TRBD1. V shed 7 bases, J shed 4 bases, and the junction held 9 bases outside the gene matches. The CDR3 sequence is 15 residues long. CDR3: CASTSGQGFITEAFF. CDR3 bases: TGTGCCAGCACCTCGGGACAGGGGTTTATCACTGAAGCTTTCTTT.

This clonotype was counted many times. The V and J genes are TRBV20-1 and TRBJ2-3, with 14 bases fitting TRBD2. This CDR3 comprises 15 residues. The V and J ends lost 2 bases and 4 bases, in that order; junction bases with no gene match: 2. The germline gives CDR1 DFQATT, CDR2 SNEGSKA (reference sequence). The CDR3 loop is CSARRLAGGPDTQYF. As DNA, the CDR3 is TGCAGTGCTAGAAGACTAGCGGGAGGGCCAGATACGCAGTATTTT.

The CDR3 loop is CSARDKRSLLYGYTF. Here the CDR3 DNA reads TGCAGTGCTAGAGATAAGAGGAGTCTTCTCTATGGCTACACCTTC. The V call is TRBV20-1, the J call TRBJ1-2, with D uncertain. CDR1 and CDR2 from the germline V gene are DFQATT and SNEGSKA (reference sequence). Trimming cost V 0 bases and J 4 bases, with 15 bases left between them. The CDR3 is 15 residues long.

This clonotype was picked up a small number of times. This chain joins TRBV29-1 and TRBJ2-7; no firm D call. The CDR3 loop spans 11 amino acids. Germline loops: CDR1 SQVTM, CDR2 ANQGSEA. V lost 1 base to trimming and J lost 4 bases, with 5 bases between them. CDR3 nucleotides: TGCAGCGTTGAAGCCAAATACGAGCAGTACTTC. Amino acid sequence: CSVEAKYEQYF.

This chain links TRBV4-1 with TRBJ1-4; 7 positions agree with TRBD1. V shed 4 bases, J shed 4 bases, and the junction held 3 bases outside the gene matches. The CDR3 totals 14 residues. From germline, CDR1 is MGHRA and CDR2 YSYEKL. CDR3 coding DNA: TGCGCCAGCAGCCTGGGACAGTTTAATGAAAAACTGTTTTTT. Protein sequence: CASSLGQFNEKLFF.